This TCR beta chain was obtained from a study of CD8 T cells in ankylosing spondylitis. Whole-study results and caveats: One TCR beta motif, made up of under ten highly homologous variants, appeared characteristic of ankylosing spondylitis blood. As reported, disease-linked clones showed significant enrichment in matched ankylosing spondylitis synovial fluid.

This clonotype was seen a handful of times. The antigen remains undetermined. A quantitative 5'-RACE method, one with molecular barcodes, was used to make TCR beta libraries. Each CDR3 protein is one row after TCRdb ran MiXCR on the 5' RACE reads. The data contain 200,000 to 250,000 distinct CDR3 sequences, around 7.9% of them singletons. There are 13 residues in the CDR3. V gave up 3 bases and J gave up 4 bases, with 7 bases separating them. Germline V gene sequence: CDR1 KGHDR, CDR2 SFDVKD. V is TRBV24-1 and J is TRBJ2-3; weak D call: TRBD1 (5 bases). Sequences were obtained from blood, either unsorted or a sorted T cell fraction (not recorded which). This receptor was taken from a male donor with ankylosing spondylitis. The CDR3 reads CATSDPGSDTQYF. CDR3 coding DNA: TGTGCCACCAGTGATCCAGGGTCAGATACGCAGTATTTT.